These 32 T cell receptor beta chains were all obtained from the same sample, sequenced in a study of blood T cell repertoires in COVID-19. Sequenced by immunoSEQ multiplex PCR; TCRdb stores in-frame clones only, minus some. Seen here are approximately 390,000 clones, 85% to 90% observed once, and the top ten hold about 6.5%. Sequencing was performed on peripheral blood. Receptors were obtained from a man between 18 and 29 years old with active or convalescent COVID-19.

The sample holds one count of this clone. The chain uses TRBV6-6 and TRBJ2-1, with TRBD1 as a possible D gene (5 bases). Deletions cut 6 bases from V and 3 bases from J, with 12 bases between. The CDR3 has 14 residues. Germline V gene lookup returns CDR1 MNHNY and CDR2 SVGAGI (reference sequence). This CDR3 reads CASSRQTSYNEQFF. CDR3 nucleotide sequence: TGTGCCAGCAGCCGACAGACAAGCTACAATGAGCAGTTCTTC.

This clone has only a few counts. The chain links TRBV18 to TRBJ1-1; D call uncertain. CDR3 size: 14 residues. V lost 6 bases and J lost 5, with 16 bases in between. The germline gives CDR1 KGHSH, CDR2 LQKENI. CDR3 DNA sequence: TGTGCCAGCTCCCCGTTTGAGGTTATTACTGAAGCTTTCTTT. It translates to CASSPFEVITEAFF.

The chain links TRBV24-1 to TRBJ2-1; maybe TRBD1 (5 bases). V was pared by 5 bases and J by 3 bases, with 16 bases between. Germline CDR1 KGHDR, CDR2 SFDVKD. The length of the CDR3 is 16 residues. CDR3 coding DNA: TGTGCCACCAGTGCTAGGGGCCTCGGTCTCTACAATGAGCAGTTCTTC. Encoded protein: CATSARGLGLYNEQFF.

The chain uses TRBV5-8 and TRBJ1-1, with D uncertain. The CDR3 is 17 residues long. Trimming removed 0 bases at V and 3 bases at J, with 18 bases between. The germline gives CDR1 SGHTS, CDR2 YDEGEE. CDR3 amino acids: CASSLGVLPGEDTEAFF. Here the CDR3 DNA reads TGTGCCAGCAGCTTGGGTGTCCTACCCGGGGAGGACACTGAAGCTTTCTTT.

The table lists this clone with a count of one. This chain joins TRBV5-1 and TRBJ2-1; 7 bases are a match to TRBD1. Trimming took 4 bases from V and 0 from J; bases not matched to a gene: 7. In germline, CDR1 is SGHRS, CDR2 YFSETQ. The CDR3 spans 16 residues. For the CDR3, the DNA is TGCGCCAGCAGCAGACAGGGTGGTAACTCCTACAATGAGCAGTTCTTC. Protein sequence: CASSRQGGNSYNEQFF.

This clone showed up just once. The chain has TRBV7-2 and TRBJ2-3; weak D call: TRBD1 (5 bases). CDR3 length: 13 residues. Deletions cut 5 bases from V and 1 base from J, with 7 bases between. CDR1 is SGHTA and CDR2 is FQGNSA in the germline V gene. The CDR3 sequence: CASSPQGTDTQYF. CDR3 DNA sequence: TGTGCCAGCAGCCCACAGGGCACAGATACGCAGTATTTT.

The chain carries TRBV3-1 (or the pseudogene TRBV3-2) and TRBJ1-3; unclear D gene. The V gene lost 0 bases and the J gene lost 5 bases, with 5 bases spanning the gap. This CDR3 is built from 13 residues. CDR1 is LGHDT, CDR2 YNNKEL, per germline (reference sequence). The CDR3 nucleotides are TGTGCCAGCAGCCAAGATGTCAGAAACACCATATATTTT. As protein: CASSQDVRNTIYF.

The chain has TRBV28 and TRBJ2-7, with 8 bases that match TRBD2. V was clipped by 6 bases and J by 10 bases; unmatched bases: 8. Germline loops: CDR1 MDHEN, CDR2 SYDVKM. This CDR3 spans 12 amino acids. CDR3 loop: CASSLTSGSQYF. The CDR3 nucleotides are TGTGCCAGCAGCCTCACAAGCGGGAGTCAGTACTTC.

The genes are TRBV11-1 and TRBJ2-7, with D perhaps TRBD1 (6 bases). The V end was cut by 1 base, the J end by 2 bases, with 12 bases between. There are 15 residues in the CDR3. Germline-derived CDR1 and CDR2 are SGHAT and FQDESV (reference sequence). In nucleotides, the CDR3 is TGTGCCAGCAGCTTAGTGTGGGACATCGCCTACGAGCAGTACTTC. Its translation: CASSLVWDIAYEQYF.

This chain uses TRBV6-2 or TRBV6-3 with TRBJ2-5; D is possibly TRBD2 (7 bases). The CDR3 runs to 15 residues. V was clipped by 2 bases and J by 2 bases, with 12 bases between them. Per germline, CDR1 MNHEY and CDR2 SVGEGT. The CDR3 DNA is TGTGCCAGCAGTTACGTGGGGGGGCGACAAGAGACCCAGTACTTC. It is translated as CASSYVGGRQETQYF.

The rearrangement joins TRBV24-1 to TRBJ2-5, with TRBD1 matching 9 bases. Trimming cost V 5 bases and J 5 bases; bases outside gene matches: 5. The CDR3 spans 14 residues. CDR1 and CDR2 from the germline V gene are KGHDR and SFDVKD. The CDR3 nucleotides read TGTGCCACCAGTGGGATGGACAGGGGTGAGACCCAGTACTTC. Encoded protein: CATSGMDRGETQYF.

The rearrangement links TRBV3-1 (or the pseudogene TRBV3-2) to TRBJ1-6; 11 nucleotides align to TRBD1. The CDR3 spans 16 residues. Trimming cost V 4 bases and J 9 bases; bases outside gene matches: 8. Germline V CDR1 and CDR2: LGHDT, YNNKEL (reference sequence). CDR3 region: CASSLGTGGKTSPLHF. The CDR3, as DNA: TGTGCCAGCAGCCTAGGGACAGGGGGTAAAACTTCACCCCTCCACTTT.

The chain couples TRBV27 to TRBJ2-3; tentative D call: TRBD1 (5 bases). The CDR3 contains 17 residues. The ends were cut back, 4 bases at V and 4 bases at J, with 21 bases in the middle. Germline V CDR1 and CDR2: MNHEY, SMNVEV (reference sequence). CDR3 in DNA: TGTGCCAGCAGTTCCCTAGGCGGCAGGGTCCCTCCAGATACGCAGTATTTT. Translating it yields CASSSLGGRVPPDTQYF.

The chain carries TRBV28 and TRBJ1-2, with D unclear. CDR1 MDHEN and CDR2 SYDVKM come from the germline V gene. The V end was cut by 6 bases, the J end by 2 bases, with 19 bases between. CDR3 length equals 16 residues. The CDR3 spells CASSRPRWKENYGYTF. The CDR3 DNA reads TGTGCCAGCAGCCGCCCTAGATGGAAAGAGAACTATGGCTACACCTTC.

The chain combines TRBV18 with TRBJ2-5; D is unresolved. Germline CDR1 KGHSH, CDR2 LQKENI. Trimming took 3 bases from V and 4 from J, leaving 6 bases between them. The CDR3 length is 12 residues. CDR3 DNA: TGTGCCAGCTCACCCCTCTTAGAGACCCAGTACTTC. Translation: CASSPLLETQYF.

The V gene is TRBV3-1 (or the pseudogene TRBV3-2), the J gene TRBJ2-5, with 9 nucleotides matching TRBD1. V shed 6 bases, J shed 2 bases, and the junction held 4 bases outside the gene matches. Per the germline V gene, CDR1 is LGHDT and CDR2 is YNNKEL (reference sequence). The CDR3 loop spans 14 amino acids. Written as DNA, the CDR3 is TGTGCCAGCAGGCCGGACAGGGGACAAGAGACCCAGTACTTC. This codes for CASRPDRGQETQYF.

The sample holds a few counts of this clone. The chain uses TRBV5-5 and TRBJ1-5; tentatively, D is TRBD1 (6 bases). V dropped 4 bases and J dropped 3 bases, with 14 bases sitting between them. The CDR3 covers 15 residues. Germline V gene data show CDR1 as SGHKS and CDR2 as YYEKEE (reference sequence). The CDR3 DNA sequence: TGTGCCAGCAGCGCAGGGAGGGGGGACAATCAGCCCCAGCATTTT. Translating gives CASSAGRGDNQPQHF.

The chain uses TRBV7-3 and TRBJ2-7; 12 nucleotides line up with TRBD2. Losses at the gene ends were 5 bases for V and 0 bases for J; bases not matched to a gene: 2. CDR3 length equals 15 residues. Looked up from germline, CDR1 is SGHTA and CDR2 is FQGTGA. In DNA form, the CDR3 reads TGTGCCAGCAGCGTACTAGCGGGAGGCTCCTACGAGCAGTACTTC. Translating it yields CASSVLAGGSYEQYF.

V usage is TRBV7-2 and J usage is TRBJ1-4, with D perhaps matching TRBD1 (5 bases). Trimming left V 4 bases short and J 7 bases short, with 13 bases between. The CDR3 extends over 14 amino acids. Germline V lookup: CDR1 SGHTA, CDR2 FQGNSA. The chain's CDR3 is CASSSRAGFEKLFF. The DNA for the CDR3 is TGTGCCAGCAGCTCTAGGGCAGGGTTTGAAAAACTGTTTTTT.

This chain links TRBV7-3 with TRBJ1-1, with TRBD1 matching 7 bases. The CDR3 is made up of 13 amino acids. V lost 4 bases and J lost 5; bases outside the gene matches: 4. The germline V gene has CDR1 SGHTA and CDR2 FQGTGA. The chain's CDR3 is CASSSQGRTEAFF. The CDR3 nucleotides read TGTGCCAGCAGCTCACAGGGGAGGACTGAAGCTTTCTTT.

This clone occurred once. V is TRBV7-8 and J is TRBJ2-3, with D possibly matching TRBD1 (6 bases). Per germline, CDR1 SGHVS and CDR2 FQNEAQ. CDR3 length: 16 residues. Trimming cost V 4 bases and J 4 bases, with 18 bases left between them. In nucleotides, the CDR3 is TGTGCCAGCAGCTCCCACAGGGTTGGGGGCGCAGATACGCAGTATTTT. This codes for CASSSHRVGGADTQYF.

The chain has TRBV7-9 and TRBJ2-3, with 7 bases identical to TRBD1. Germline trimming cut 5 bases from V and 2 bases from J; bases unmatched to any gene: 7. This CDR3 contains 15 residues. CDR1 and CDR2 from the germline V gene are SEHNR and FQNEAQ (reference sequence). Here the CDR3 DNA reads TGTGCCAGCAGCGGGGACAGCCTACCCACAGATACGCAGTATTTT. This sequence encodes CASSGDSLPTDTQYF.

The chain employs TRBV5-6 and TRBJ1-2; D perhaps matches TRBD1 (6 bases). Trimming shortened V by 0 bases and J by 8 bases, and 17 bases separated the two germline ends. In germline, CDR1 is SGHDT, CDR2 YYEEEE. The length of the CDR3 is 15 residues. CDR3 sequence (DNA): TGTGCCAGCAGCTTGGACTCAGGCAGGGGTGGGGGCTACACCTTC. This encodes CASSLDSGRGGGYTF.

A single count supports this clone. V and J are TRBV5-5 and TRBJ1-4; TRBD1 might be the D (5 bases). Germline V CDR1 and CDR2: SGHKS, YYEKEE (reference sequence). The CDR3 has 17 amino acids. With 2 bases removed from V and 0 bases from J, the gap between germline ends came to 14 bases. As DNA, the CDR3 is TGTGCCAGCAGCTTTTACGGGGGACTCGCAACTAATGAAAAACTGTTTTTT. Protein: CASSFYGGLATNEKLFF.

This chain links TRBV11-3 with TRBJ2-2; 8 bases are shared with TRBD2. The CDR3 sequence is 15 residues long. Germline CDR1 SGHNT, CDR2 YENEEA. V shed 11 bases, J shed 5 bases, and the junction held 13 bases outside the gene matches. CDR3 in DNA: TGTGCCTCCCGAACGACGGGGGGGGTTACCGGGGAGCTGTTTTTT. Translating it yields CASRTTGGVTGELFF.

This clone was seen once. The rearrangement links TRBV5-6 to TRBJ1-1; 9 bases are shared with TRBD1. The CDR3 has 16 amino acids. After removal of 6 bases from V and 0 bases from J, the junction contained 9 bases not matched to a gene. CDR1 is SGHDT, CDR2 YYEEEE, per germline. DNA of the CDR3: TGTGCCAGCACACTTTCGGGACAGGGATTGAACACTGAAGCTTTCTTT. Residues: CASTLSGQGLNTEAFF.

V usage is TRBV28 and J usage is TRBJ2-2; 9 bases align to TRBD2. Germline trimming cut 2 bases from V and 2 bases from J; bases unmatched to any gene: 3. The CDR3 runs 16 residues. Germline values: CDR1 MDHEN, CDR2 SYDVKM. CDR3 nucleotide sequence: TGTGCCAGCAGTTTAAGACTAGCGGTAAACACCGGGGAGCTGTTTTTT. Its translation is CASSLRLAVNTGELFF.

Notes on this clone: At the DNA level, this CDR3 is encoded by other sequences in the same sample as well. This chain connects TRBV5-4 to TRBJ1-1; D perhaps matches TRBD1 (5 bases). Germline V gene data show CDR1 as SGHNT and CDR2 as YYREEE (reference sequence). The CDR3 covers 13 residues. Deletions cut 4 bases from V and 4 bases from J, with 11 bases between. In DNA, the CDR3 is TGTGCCAGCAGCCTGGGGGGGGGCACTGAAGCTTTCTTT. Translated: CASSLGGGTEAFF. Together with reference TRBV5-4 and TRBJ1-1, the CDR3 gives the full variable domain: ETGVTQSPTHLIKTRGQQVTLRCSSQSGHNTVSWYQQALGQGPQFIFQYYREEENGRGNFPPRFSGLQFPNYSSELNVNALELDDSALYLCASSLGGGTEAFFGQGTRLTVV.

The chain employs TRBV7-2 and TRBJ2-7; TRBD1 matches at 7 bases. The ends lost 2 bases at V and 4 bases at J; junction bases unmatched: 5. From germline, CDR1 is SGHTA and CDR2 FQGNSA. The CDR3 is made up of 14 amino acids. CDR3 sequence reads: CASSLSGTAYEQYF. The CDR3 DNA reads TGTGCCAGCAGCTTATCCGGGACAGCTTACGAGCAGTACTTC.

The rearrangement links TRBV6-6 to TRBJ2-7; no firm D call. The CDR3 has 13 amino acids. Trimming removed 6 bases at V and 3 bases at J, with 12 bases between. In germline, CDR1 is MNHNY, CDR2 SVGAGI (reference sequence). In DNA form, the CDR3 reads TGTGCCAGCAGCTATAGTCACCTCTACGAGCAGTACTTC. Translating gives CASSYSHLYEQYF.

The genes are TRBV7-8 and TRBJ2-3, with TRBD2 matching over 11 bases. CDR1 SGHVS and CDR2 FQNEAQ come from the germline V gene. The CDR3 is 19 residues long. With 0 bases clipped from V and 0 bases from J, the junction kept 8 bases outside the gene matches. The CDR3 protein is CASSLAYTTSGTSTDTQYF. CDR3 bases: TGTGCCAGCAGCTTAGCGTATACGACTAGCGGGACTAGCACAGATACGCAGTATTTT.

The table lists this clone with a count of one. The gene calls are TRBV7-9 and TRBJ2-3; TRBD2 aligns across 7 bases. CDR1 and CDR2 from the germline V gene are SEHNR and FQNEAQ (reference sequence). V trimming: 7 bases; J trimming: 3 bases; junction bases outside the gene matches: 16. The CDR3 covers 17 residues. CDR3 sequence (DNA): TGTGCCAGCAACCATAACCGGGACTACGGTCTTACAGATACGCAGTATTTT. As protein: CASNHNRDYGLTDTQYF.